The 17 T cell receptor beta chains in this list originate from one sample, sequenced in a study of regulatory T cells in long-lasting Graves disease. The time point: newly diagnosed GD, antithyroid drugs for less than 3 months. PBMCs were the source of the RNA used for TCR sequencing. Construction of the TCR beta libraries employed iRepertoire HTBI primers in conjunction with Arm-PCR of CDR3 regions. TCRdb analysed the multiplex PCR reads with MiXCR anew, one entry per CDR3 protein. The sample includes some 250,000 distinct CDR3 sequences, 15% to 20% of them seen just once. These same data were also listed under a study on T cells in Graves' hyperthyroidism and ophthalmopathy.

Source: peripheral blood mononuclear cells (PBMCs), taken at new diagnosis, from a patient treated with antithyroid drugs. The source of these receptors is a woman in her thirties with Graves disease.

There are many counts of this clonotype. The chain employs TRBV6-1 and TRBJ2-7, with TRBD2 identical over 8 bases. Germline V lookup: CDR1 MNHNS, CDR2 SASEGT. The CDR3 runs to 16 residues. Trimming at V came to 6 bases and at J to 3 bases, leaving 13 bases not matched to a gene. CDR3 protein: CASSVVGAGANYEQYF. CDR3 nucleotides: TGTGCCAGCAGCGTAGTTGGAGCGGGGGCCAACTACGAGCAGTACTTC.

About this clonotype itself: A single base separates this from a much larger clone, so it may be a read error. The CDR3 loop reads CSAGSLRTDAQYF. CDR3 nucleotide sequence: TGCAGTGCAGGGTCTCTTAGAACAGATGCGCAGTATTTT. The rearrangement joins TRBV20-1 to TRBJ2-3; D is ambiguous. The CDR3 loop spans 13 amino acids. Germline values: CDR1 DFQATT, CDR2 SNEGSKA (reference sequence).

At least ten counts were recorded for this clonotype. This chain uses TRBV19 with TRBJ1-1; tentatively, D is TRBD1 (6 bases). The CDR3 has 14 amino acids. The ends were cut back, 7 bases at V and 2 bases at J, with 14 bases in the middle. The germline V gene encodes CDR1 LNHDA and CDR2 SQIVND (reference sequence). The CDR3 DNA reads TGTGCCAGTACCATGGGGGGCGTCAACACTGAAGCTTTCTTT. It translates to CASTMGGVNTEAFF.

This clonotype was observed a handful of times. The V gene is TRBV28, the J gene TRBJ2-7; tentatively, D is TRBD2 (7 bases). This CDR3 has 16 amino acids. Trimming pared 6 bases from V and 3 bases from J, leaving 21 bases between. Germline V gene data show CDR1 as MDHEN and CDR2 as SYDVKM. CDR3 region: CASRQGTWDYHYEQYF. CDR3 in DNA: TGTGCCAGCAGACAGGGAACTTGGGACTACCACTACGAGCAGTACTTC.

There are many counts of this clonotype. The gene calls are TRBV5-4 and TRBJ2-1, with D possibly being TRBD1 (5 bases). The CDR3 is 15 residues long. Germline V gene lookup returns CDR1 SGHNT and CDR2 YYREEE (reference sequence). Deletions cut 0 bases from V and 7 bases from J, with 14 bases between. The CDR3 DNA reads as TGTGCCAGCAGCTTGGGGGGCCCGGTGAAGAATGAGCAGTTCTTC. Translating it yields CASSLGGPVKNEQFF.

This clonotype was observed at least ten times. The chain combines TRBV11-2 with TRBJ1-1, with unresolved D. The germline V and J ends were trimmed by 1 base and 1 base, with 10 bases remaining between them. This CDR3 is built from 15 residues. Per germline, CDR1 SGHAT and CDR2 FQNNGV. The CDR3 reads CASSLVVSENTEAFF. The DNA for the CDR3 is TGTGCCAGCAGCTTAGTAGTCTCGGAGAACACTGAAGCTTTCTTT.

The sample holds many counts of this clonotype. The chain recombines TRBV18 with TRBJ2-7; 7 positions match TRBD2. The CDR3 is made up of 16 amino acids. With V trimmed by 1 base and J by 0 bases, 6 bases remained unmatched. CDR1 and CDR2 from the germline V gene are KGHSH and LQKENI. CDR3 DNA: TGTGCCAGCTCACCACGGAGCGGGGTTTCCTCCTACGAGCAGTACTTC. It codes for CASSPRSGVSSYEQYF.

The V gene is TRBV29-1, the J gene TRBJ1-2; TRBD1 aligns across 7 bases. Trimming cost V 6 bases and J 7 bases; bases outside gene matches: 11. CDR1 and CDR2 from the germline V gene are SQVTM and ANQGSEA. The CDR3 is 13 amino acids. CDR3 region: CSVKDRVWAGYTF. Written as DNA, the CDR3 is TGCAGCGTAAAAGACAGGGTCTGGGCTGGCTACACCTTC.

This clonotype was recorded at least ten times. The genes are TRBV2 and TRBJ1-2; 8 bases match TRBD1. The CDR3 consists of 13 residues. The ends lost 5 bases at V and 6 bases at J; junction bases unmatched: 5. Germline-derived CDR1 and CDR2 are SNHLY and FYNNEI. The CDR3 nucleotides are TGTGCCAGCAGTTTATTACAGGGGGATGGCTACACCTTC. Its translation is CASSLLQGDGYTF.

Details on this clonotype: A much larger clone lies one base from this, so it may be a read error. The chain links TRBV6-1 to TRBJ1-1; no definite D call. The CDR3 sequence is 14 residues long. Germline CDR1 and CDR2: MNHNS and SASEGT. CDR3 loop: CVSRPDGVNTEAFF. The DNA of the CDR3 is TGTGTCAGCAGACCTGACGGTGTGAACACTGAAGCTTTCTTT.

Worth noting for this clonotype: One base away lies a much larger clone, so this may be a sequencing read error. This chain joins TRBV3-1 and TRBJ2-1; D might be TRBD1 or TRBD2, each matching 5 bases. This CDR3 region has 13 residues. Trimming removed 4 bases from V and 6 bases from J, with 10 bases in between. Germline V gene lookup returns CDR1 LGHDT and CDR2 YNNKEL (reference sequence). The CDR3 spells CASSRHGGNEQFF. The CDR3 nucleotides read TGTGCCAGCAGCCGTCATGGGGGCAATGAGCAGTTCTTC.

This clonotype was counted ten times or more. The chain recombines TRBV27 with TRBJ1-1; no clear D. V lost 5 bases and J lost 5, with 15 bases in between. From germline, CDR1 is MNHEY and CDR2 SMNVEV (reference sequence). This CDR3 spans 14 amino acids. This CDR3 is CASSPSPIRTEAFF. The CDR3 DNA reads as TGTGCCAGCAGTCCCTCCCCAATTCGGACTGAAGCTTTCTTT.

This chain joins TRBV28 and TRBJ2-2, with D tentatively TRBD1 (6 bases). Germline V gene sequence: CDR1 MDHEN, CDR2 SYDVKM. Trimming took 5 bases from V and 0 from J, leaving 13 bases between them. The CDR3 length is 16 residues. DNA for the CDR3: TGTGCCAGCAGTCACGGGACATATACGAACACCGGGGAGCTGTTTTTT. Residues: CASSHGTYTNTGELFF.

This clonotype has ten or more counts. The J gene is TRBJ1-1, the V gene TRBV25-1; 7 bases are a match to TRBD1. Per germline, CDR1 MGHDK and CDR2 SYGVNS. This CDR3 has 17 amino acids. The J segment lost 6 bases and the V segment lost 5 bases, leaving 18 bases of the junction unmatched. The CDR3 sequence is CASSLRVKPGGSAEAFF. CDR3 in DNA: TGTGCCAGCAGTTTGCGGGTGAAACCAGGGGGGTCCGCTGAAGCTTTCTTT.

This chain links TRBV15 with TRBJ1-1; D uncertain. The length of the CDR3 is 12 residues. Deletions cut 5 bases from V and 8 bases from J, with 12 bases between. From germline, CDR1 is LNHNV and CDR2 YYDKDF (reference sequence). For the CDR3, the DNA is TGTGCCACCAGCGCCTCGGGATCCGAAGCTTTCTTT. Translated, it gives CATSASGSEAFF.

CDR3 nucleotides: TGTGCCAGCAGCCAAGGATGGCCGGGGGGAGATACGCAGTATTTT. As protein: CASSQGWPGGDTQYF. The chain links TRBV14 to TRBJ2-3; 7 positions agree with TRBD2. Trimming removed 1 base from V and 5 bases from J; junction bases left unmatched: 6. CDR1 SGHDN and CDR2 FVKESK come from the germline V gene. The CDR3 length is 15 residues.

This clonotype has a count of ten or more. The V gene is TRBV6-5, the J gene TRBJ2-3, with a weak D call TRBD1 (5 bases). CDR3 length: 16 amino acids. Trimming took off 6 bases at V and 1 base at J, with 17 bases between the two ends. CDR1 and CDR2 (germline): MNHEY, SVGAGI. The CDR3 loop reads CASSYGRGGGTDTQYF. The CDR3 region has the DNA TGTGCCAGCAGCTACGGAAGGGGTGGGGGCACAGATACGCAGTATTTT.